The subject of this entry is one T cell receptor (beta chain). Sequencing used immunoSEQ multiplex PCR; TCRdb keeps in-frame clones, though not all of them. The repertoire holds 130,000 to 150,000 clones, with 80% to 90% as singletons. This sample stems from a study of blood T cell repertoires in COVID-19. Looking at the study overall: T cells, B-cell-depleted T cells, or PBMCs provided the cDNA or gDNA that served as material.

V shed 4 bases and J shed 0 bases, with 11 bases lying between them. CDR1 and CDR2 from the germline V gene are SGHRS and YFSETQ. This CDR3 is built from 15 residues. Sequenced: peripheral blood. This receptor was identified in a woman between 50 and 59 years old with acute or convalescent COVID-19. The rearrangement links TRBV5-1 to TRBJ1-3, with a tentative D call TRBD1 (6 bases). CDR3 in DNA: TGCGCCAGCAGCCCCGGGACATCCTCTGGAAACACCATATATTTT. It encodes CASSPGTSSGNTIYF.